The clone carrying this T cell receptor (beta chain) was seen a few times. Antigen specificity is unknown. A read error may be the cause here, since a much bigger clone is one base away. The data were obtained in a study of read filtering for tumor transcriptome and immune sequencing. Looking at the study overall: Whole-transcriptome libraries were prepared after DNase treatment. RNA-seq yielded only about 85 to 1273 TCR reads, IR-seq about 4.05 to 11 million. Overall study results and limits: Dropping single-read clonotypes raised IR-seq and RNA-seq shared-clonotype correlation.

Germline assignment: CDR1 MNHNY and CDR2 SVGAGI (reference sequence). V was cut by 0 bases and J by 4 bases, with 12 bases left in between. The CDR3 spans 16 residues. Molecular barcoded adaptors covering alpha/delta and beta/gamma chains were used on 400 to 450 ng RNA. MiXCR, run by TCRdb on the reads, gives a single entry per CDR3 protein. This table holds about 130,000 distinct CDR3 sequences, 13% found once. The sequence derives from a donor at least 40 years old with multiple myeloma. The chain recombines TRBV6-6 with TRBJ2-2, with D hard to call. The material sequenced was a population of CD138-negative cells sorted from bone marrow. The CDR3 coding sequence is TGTGCCAGCAGTTACTCGAATGTCTTAAGCACCGGGGAGCTGTTTTTT. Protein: CASSYSNVLSTGELFF.